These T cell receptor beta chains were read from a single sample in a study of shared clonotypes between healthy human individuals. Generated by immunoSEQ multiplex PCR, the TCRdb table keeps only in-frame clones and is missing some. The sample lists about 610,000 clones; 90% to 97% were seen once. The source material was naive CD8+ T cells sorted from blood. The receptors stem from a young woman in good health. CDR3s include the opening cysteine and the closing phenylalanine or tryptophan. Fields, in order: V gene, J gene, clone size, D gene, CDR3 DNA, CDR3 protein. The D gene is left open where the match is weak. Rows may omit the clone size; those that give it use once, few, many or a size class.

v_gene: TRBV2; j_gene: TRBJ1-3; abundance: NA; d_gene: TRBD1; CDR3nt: TGTGCCAGCACCCCCGGGACAGGGACTGGAAACACCATATATTTT; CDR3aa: CASTPGTGTGNTIYF
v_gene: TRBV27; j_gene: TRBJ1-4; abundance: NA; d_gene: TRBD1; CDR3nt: TGTGCCAGCAGTCCGACAGGGGGTTTGAGGACTAATGGAAAACTGTTTTTT; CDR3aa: CASSPTGGLRTNGKLFF
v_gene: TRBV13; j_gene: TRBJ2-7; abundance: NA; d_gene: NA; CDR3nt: TGTGCCAGCAGCTTCCGGGACAATCGACCCTACGAGCAGTACTTC; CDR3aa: CASSFRDNRPYEQYF
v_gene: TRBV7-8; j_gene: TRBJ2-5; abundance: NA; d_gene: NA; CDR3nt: TGTGCCAGCAGCTTAGTGGTGACAGGTCAAGAGACCCAGTACTTC; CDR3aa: CASSLVVTGQETQYF
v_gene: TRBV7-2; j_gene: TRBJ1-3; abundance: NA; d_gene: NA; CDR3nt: TGTGCCAGCAGCGCATTCAGGGTCACTGGAAACACCATATATTTT; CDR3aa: CASSAFRVTGNTIYF
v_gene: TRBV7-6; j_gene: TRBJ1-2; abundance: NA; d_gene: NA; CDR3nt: TGTGCCAGCAGCCCTATGGGGGCCGGTAACTATGGCTACACCTTC; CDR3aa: CASSPMGAGNYGYTF
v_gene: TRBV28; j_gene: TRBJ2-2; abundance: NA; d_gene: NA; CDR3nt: TGTGCCAGCATCCTTTCGGAGGAGAAAGGGGCCGGGGAGCTGTTTTTT; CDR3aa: CASILSEEKGAGELFF
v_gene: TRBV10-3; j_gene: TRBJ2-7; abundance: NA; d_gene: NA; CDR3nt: TGTGCCATCACTTGGGACCCGGAGCGGCAGTACTTC; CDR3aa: CAITWDPERQYF
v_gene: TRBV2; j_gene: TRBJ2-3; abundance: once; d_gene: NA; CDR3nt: TGTGCCAGCAGAACGGGGACTTATACGCAGTATTTT; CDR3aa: CASRTGTYTQYF
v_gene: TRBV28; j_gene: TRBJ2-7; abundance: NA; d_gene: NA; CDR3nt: TGTGCCAGCAGCCGTTCAGGGACCTCCTACGAGCAGTACTTC; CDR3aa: CASSRSGTSYEQYF
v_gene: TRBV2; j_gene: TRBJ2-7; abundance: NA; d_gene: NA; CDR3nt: TGTGCCAGCAATGACGGAAGGCAAAGCTCCTACGAGCAGTACTTC; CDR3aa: CASNDGRQSSYEQYF
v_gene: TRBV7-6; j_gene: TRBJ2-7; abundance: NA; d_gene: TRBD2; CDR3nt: TGTGCCAGCAGCTTAGGGGGACTAGCTCGGGAGCAGTACTTC; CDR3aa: CASSLGGLAREQYF
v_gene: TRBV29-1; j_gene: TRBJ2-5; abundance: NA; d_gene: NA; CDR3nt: TGCAGCGTTCCGGGACGGGAGTACCAAGAGACCCAGTACTTC; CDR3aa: CSVPGREYQETQYF
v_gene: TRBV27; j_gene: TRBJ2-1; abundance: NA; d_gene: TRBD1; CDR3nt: TGTGCCAGCAGTTCCGGACAGGGGGGATACAATGAGCAGTTCTTC; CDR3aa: CASSSGQGGYNEQFF
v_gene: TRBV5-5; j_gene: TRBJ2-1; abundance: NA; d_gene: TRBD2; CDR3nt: TGTGCCAGCAGCCCCCGTTGGGGACTAGAGTACAATGAGCAGTTCTTC; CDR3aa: CASSPRWGLEYNEQFF
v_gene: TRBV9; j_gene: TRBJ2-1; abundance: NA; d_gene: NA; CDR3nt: TGTGCCAGCAGCGTAGGCAAGGGAGGCGGGTACAATGAGCAGTTCTTC; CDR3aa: CASSVGKGGGYNEQFF
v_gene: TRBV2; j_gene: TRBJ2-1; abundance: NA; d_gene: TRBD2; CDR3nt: TGTGCCAGCAGGGGCTCCGGGACTAGCGGGGAGTACAATGAGCAGTTCTTC; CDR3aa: CASRGSGTSGEYNEQFF
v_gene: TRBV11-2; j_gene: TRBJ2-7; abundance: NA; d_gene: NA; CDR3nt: TGTGCCAGCAGCTTAGGTAGGATTTACGAGCAGTACTTC; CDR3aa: CASSLGRIYEQYF
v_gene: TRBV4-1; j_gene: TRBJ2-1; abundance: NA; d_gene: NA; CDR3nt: TGCGCCAGCAGCCATGGTCGCGGGATTAGTGAGCAGTTCTTC; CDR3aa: CASSHGRGISEQFF
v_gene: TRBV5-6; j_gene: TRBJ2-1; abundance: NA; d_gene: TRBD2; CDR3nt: TGTGCCAGCAGCTTGGGTTTGTGGGAGGGCTACCATGAGCAGTTCTTC; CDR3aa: CASSLGLWEGYHEQFF
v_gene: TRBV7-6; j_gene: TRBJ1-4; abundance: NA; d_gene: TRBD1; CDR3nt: TGTGCCAGCAGCTTAGACAGGGGGGCGTATGAAAAACTGTTTTTT; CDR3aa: CASSLDRGAYEKLFF
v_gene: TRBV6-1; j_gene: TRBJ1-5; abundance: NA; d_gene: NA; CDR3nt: TGTGCCAGCAGTGAAGGGGCAGGGCGTGCTCAGCCCCAGCATTTT; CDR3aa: CASSEGAGRAQPQHF
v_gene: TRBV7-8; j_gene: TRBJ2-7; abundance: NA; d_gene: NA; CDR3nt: TGTGCCAGCAGCCCCGGATTGACACGGTACTACGAGCAGTACTTC; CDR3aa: CASSPGLTRYYEQYF
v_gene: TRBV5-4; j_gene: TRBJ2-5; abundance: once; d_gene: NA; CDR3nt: TGTGCCAGCAGCTTGGGTTTCGCGAACGAACAAGAGACCCAGTACTTC; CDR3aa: CASSLGFANEQETQYF
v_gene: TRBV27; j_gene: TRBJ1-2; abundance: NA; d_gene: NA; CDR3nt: TGTGCCAGCCTAGGGCAGAACTCTAACTATGGCTACACCTTC; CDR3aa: CASLGQNSNYGYTF
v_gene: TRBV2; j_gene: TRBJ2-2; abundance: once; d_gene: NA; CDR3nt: TGTGCCAGCAGTGAGTACACCGGGGAGCTGTTTTTT; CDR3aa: CASSEYTGELFF
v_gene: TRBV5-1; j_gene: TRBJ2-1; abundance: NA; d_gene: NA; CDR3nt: TGCGCCAGCAGCTTCGAGCGGAACAATGAGCAGTTCTTC; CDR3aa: CASSFERNNEQFF
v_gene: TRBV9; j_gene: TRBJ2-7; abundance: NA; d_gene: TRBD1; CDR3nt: TGTGCCAGCAGCTCCTCCGGGACAGGGGCCTACGAGCAGTACTTC; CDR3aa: CASSSSGTGAYEQYF
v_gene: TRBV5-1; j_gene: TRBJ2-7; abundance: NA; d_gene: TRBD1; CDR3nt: TGCGCCAGCAGCCCTACCGGGACAGACCCTTTCGAGCAGTACTTC; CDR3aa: CASSPTGTDPFEQYF
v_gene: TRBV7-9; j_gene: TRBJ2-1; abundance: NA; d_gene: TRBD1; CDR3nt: TGTGCCAGCAGCTCAGCCGTTAGACAGGGGCACAATGAGCAGTTCTTC; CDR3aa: CASSSAVRQGHNEQFF
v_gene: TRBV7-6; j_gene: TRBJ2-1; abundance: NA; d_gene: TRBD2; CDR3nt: TGTGCCAGCAGCGTCCGACTAGCGGGGGAAAACAATGAGCAGTTCTTC; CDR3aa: CASSVRLAGENNEQFF
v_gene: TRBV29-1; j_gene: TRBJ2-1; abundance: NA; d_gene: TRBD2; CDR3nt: TGCAGCGTTGCTAGCGGGAGGTTAACCAATGAGCAGTTCTTC; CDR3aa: CSVASGRLTNEQFF